Listed below are T cell receptor beta chains from one sample, sequenced in a study of CD8+ T cells in alopecia areata. Produced via immunoSEQ multiplex PCR; TCRdb's table is partial and in-frame only. The profile shows around 190,000 clones, 55% to 70% of them singletons. Specimen: CD4+ T cells sorted from blood, collected at week 4, from a patient treated with tofacitinib. The receptors originated from a human donor with alopecia areata. The CDR3 runs from the conserved cysteine through the conserved F or W. Fields, in order: D gene, J gene, V gene, clone size, CDR3 protein, CDR3 DNA. A D gene is named only where the DNA matches it firmly. Rows give clone size only sometimes, using once, few, many, or a class for an expanded clone.

TRBD2,TRBJ2-7,TRBV30,NA,CAWSREGKAVGQYF,TGTGCCTGGAGTCGGGAGGGGAAGGCGGTGGGGCAGTACTTC
TRBD1,TRBJ1-2,TRBV29-1,once,CLIGTANYGYTF,TGCCTGATCGGGACAGCCAACTATGGCTACACCTTC
NA,TRBJ2-5,TRBV6-5,NA,CASRRQTQETQYF,TGTGCCAGCAGGAGACAGACCCAAGAGACCCAGTACTTC
NA,TRBJ1-1,TRBV7-2,few,CASSEQGGDTEAFF,TGTGCCAGCAGCGAACAGGGAGGGGACACTGAAGCTTTCTTT
TRBD2,TRBJ2-3,TRBV7-2,NA,CASSQAGGPDTQYF,TGTGCCAGCAGCCAAGCGGGGGGTCCAGATACGCAGTATTTT
TRBD1,TRBJ2-7,TRBV5-1,NA,CASSPGQPSGHEQYF,TGCGCCAGCAGCCCGGGACAGCCTTCAGGCCACGAGCAGTACTTC
TRBD1,TRBJ1-2,TRBV6-5,few,CASSYGTGVYGYTF,TGTGCCAGCAGTTACGGGACAGGGGTCTATGGCTACACCTTC
TRBD1,TRBJ2-7,TRBV18,NA,CASSPQGQTGEQYF,TGTGCCAGCTCACCTCAGGGACAGACGGGGGAGCAGTACTTC
NA,TRBJ1-4,TRBV6-5,NA,CASSPTGFGREKLFF,TGTGCCAGCAGTCCAACAGGGTTTGGGAGGGAAAAACTGTTTTTT
NA,TRBJ1-6,TRBV7-9,NA,CASSLVAGTTNSPLHF,TGTGCCAGCAGCTTAGTTGCCGGGACGACCAATTCACCCCTCCACTTT
TRBD1,TRBJ2-6,TRBV7-9,NA,CASSLRGTGALAGANVLTF,TGTGCCAGCAGCTTAAGAGGGACAGGGGCGTTGGCTGGGGCCAACGTCCTGACTTTC
NA,TRBJ1-6,TRBV6-5,few,CASRPVTDYNSPLHF,TGTGCCAGCAGACCCGTGACAGATTATAATTCACCCCTCCACTTT
NA,TRBJ2-6,TRBV6-5,NA,CASSYSGTGANVLTF,TGTGCCAGCAGTTACTCGGGGACAGGGGCCAACGTCCTGACTTTC
NA,TRBJ2-7,TRBV25-1,NA,CASRSGAYEQYF,TGTGCCAGCCGGTCAGGGGCCTACGAGCAGTACTTC
NA,TRBJ2-5,TRBV5-6,NA,CASSLKRTQYF,TGTGCCAGCAGCTTGAAACGGACCCAGTACTTC
NA,TRBJ1-1,TRBV5-1,NA,CASQVGPTNTEAFF,TGCGCCAGCCAGGTGGGGCCTACGAACACTGAAGCTTTCTTT
NA,TRBJ2-5,TRBV5-1,NA,CASSSGTQYF,TGCGCCAGCAGCTCAGGGACCCAGTACTTC
NA,TRBJ2-1,TRBV2,NA,CASSEPNEQFF,TGTGCCAGCAGTGAACCTAATGAGCAGTTCTTC
NA,TRBJ1-1,TRBV21-1,NA,CASSTTREGGTEAFF,TGTGCCAGCAGCACGACCCGCGAGGGAGGGACTGAAGCTTTCTTT
TRBD1,TRBJ1-4,TRBV6-5,NA,CASTGRDREEKLFF,TGTGCCAGCACCGGGCGGGACAGGGAGGAAAAACTGTTTTTT
TRBD1,TRBJ2-7,TRBV6-1,few,CASSPDRDEQYF,TGTGCCAGCAGCCCAGACAGGGACGAGCAGTACTTC
TRBD1,TRBJ1-2,TRBV19,NA,CASIDRVYGYTF,TGTGCCAGTATCGACAGGGTCTATGGCTACACCTTC
NA,TRBJ1-1,TRBV29-1,few,CSVGEQSTEAFF,TGCAGCGTTGGAGAACAGAGCACTGAAGCTTTCTTT
NA,TRBJ2-2,TRBV7-2,NA,CASSRRAEATGELFF,TGTGCCAGCAGCCGAAGGGCCGAAGCCACCGGGGAGCTGTTTTTT
TRBD2,TRBJ2-2,TRBV27,NA,CASTPGGVTGELFF,TGTGCCAGCACCCCCGGGGGGGTCACCGGGGAGCTGTTTTTT
TRBD2,TRBJ2-7,TRBV28,NA,CASSPAGGTSYEQYF,TGTGCCAGCAGCCCTGCGGGGGGTACCTCCTACGAGCAGTACTTC
NA,TRBJ1-2,TRBV29-1,NA,CSVDVGGEGYTF,TGCAGCGTTGACGTGGGGGGCGAAGGCTACACCTTC
NA,TRBJ1-1,TRBV30,NA,CAWSVLLNTEAFF,TGTGCCTGGAGTGTCCTCCTGAACACTGAAGCTTTCTTT
NA,TRBJ2-5,TRBV27,few,CASSPGGRETQYF,TGTGCCAGCAGTCCCGGGGGGCGGGAGACCCAGTACTTC
NA,TRBJ1-6,TRBV9,NA,CASSVEGRVGSPLHF,TGTGCCAGCAGCGTAGAGGGCAGGGTGGGTTCACCCCTCCACTTT
TRBD1,TRBJ1-2,TRBV7-2,NA,CASSQSLGQDGYTF,TGTGCCAGCAGCCAATCTCTAGGACAGGATGGCTACACCTTC
TRBD1,TRBJ1-6,TRBV12-5,NA,CASGTTGVGSPLHF,TGTGCTAGTGGGACCACAGGGGTCGGTTCACCCCTCCACTTT
NA,TRBJ2-1,TRBV5-1,NA,CASSLTSSYNEQFF,TGCGCCAGCAGCTTAACGAGCTCCTACAATGAGCAGTTCTTC
TRBD1,TRBJ1-1,TRBV5-1,few,CASRGQTNTEAFF,TGCGCCAGCCGGGGACAGACGAACACTGAAGCTTTCTTT
TRBD1,TRBJ2-1,TRBV10-3,few,CAITPDRDNEQFF,TGTGCCATCACTCCCGACAGGGACAATGAGCAGTTCTTC
NA,TRBJ2-7,TRBV29-1,few,CSVEDRTGNTYEQYF,TGCAGCGTTGAAGATCGTACAGGGAACACCTACGAGCAGTACTTC
NA,TRBJ1-6,TRBV18,few,CASSPEYRGNSPLHF,TGTGCCAGCTCACCCGAGTACAGAGGGAATTCACCCCTCCACTTT
NA,TRBJ2-1,TRBV10-3,few,CAISAPQGSGNEQFF,TGTGCCATCAGTGCGCCCCAGGGGAGCGGTAATGAGCAGTTCTTC
NA,TRBJ2-3,TRBV29-1,few,CSATGTRLDTQYF,TGCAGCGCTACCGGGACACGGCTAGATACGCAGTATTTT
NA,TRBJ2-3,TRBV11-3,NA,CASSARTTQYF,TGTGCCAGCAGCGCCCGCACCACGCAGTATTTT
NA,TRBJ2-5,TRBV29-1,NA,CSVDAGPGLGETQYF,TGCAGCGTTGATGCGGGTCCCGGGTTGGGAGAGACCCAGTACTTC
NA,TRBJ1-2,TRBV19,NA,CASSIRTYGYTF,TGTGCCAGTAGTATCCGGACCTATGGCTACACCTTC
NA,TRBJ2-2,TRBV5-1,few,CASSFSGGTKNTGELFF,TGCGCCAGCAGCTTCTCTGGCGGGACCAAGAACACCGGGGAGCTGTTTTTT
NA,TRBJ1-2,TRBV6-6,NA,CASSLSVYGYTF,TGTGCCAGCAGTTTATCGGTCTATGGCTACACCTTC
NA,TRBJ2-5,TRBV30,NA,CAWRGSGAQYF,TGTGCCTGGAGGGGGTCGGGGGCCCAGTACTTC
NA,TRBJ1-1,TRBV18,NA,CASGTGPNEAFF,TGTGCCAGCGGTACGGGACCGAATGAAGCTTTCTTT
NA,TRBJ2-7,TRBV5-1,few,CASSFWDGSYEQYF,TGCGCCAGCAGCTTTTGGGACGGATCCTACGAGCAGTACTTC
NA,TRBJ1-5,TRBV7-2,NA,CASSLADQPQHF,TGTGCCAGCAGCCTGGCGGATCAGCCCCAGCATTTT
NA,TRBJ2-5,TRBV6-5,few,CASSYSTTQETQYF,TGTGCCAGCAGTTACTCGACTACACAAGAGACCCAGTACTTC
TRBD2,TRBJ2-7,TRBV6-5,NA,CASSRLAGGGYEQYF,TGTGCCAGCAGCCGACTAGCGGGGGGTGGCTACGAGCAGTACTTC
TRBD1,TRBJ1-1,TRBV29-1,NA,CSPSRGQEAFF,TGCAGCCCAAGCCGGGGACAGGAAGCTTTCTTT
TRBD1,TRBJ2-5,TRBV23-1,NA,CASSRHRQGVSETQYF,TGCGCCAGCAGTCGACATCGACAGGGGGTGAGCGAGACCCAGTACTTC
NA,TRBJ1-2,TRBV4-3,NA,CASSQEGGYGYTF,TGCGCCAGCAGCCAAGAGGGAGGGTATGGCTACACCTTC
TRBD2,TRBJ2-5,TRBV29-1,NA,CSVTPLLAGGETQYF,TGCAGCGTAACCCCCCTACTAGCGGGTGGGGAGACCCAGTACTTC
NA,TRBJ1-1,TRBV9,once,CASSVGQVNTEAFF,TGTGCCAGCAGCGTAGGCCAAGTGAACACTGAAGCTTTCTTT
NA,TRBJ1-5,TRBV29-1,NA,CSAEGGNQPQHF,TGCAGCGCCGAGGGGGGCAATCAGCCCCAGCATTTT
TRBD1,TRBJ1-2,TRBV27,few,CASSSADRAGYTF,TGTGCCAGCAGTTCTGCGGACAGGGCCGGCTACACCTTC